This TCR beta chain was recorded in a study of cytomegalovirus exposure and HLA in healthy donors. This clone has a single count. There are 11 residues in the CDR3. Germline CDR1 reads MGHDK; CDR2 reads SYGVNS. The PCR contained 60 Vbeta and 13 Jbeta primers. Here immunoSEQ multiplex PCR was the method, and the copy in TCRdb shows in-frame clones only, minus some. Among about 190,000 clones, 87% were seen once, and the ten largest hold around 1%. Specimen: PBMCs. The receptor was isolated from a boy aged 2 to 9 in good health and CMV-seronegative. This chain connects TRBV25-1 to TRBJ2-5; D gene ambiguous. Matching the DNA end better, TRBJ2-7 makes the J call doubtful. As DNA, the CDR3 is TGTGCCAGCAGTGGGGGCTACGAGCAGTACTTC. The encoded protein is CASSGGYEQYF.